The 12 T cell receptor beta chains presented below share a single source sample, sequenced in a study of cytomegalovirus exposure and HLA in healthy donors. Amplification used 60 Vbeta primers and 13 Jbeta primers. Profiled with immunoSEQ multiplex PCR; TCRdb holds only in-frame clones, not every one. The table records 90,000 to 120,000 clones, more than 75% of them present only once. Sequencing was carried out using PBMCs. Receptors were obtained from a woman aged 18-29 years in good health and CMV-seropositive.

The rearrangement uses TRBV15 and TRBJ2-5; D is perhaps TRBD1 (5 bases). CDR1 is LNHNV, CDR2 YYDKDF, per germline (reference sequence). The CDR3 loop spans 15 amino acids. V was trimmed by 0 bases and J by 5 bases, leaving 13 bases between them. The CDR3 DNA sequence: TGTGCCACCAGCAGAGATTTAGGGGTTGGGGAGACCCAGTACTTC. This encodes CATSRDLGVGETQYF.

The chain's CDR3 is CASSPLREGRTGELFF. The CDR3 DNA reads TGTGCCAGCAGCCCTCTGCGGGAGGGCCGGACCGGGGAGCTGTTTTTT. J is TRBJ2-2 and V is TRBV16; 9 positions agree with TRBD2. The CDR3 has 16 amino acids. CDR1 and CDR2 (germline): KGHSY, FQNENV. The V and J ends lost 4 bases and 5 bases, in that order; junction bases with no gene match: 8.

In its sample, this clone was seen a few times. The chain employs TRBV7-9 and TRBJ2-3; the D is unclear. The CDR3 sequence is 13 residues long. Germline V gives CDR1 SEHNR, CDR2 FQNEAQ (reference sequence). V lost 6 bases and J lost 6, with 13 bases in between. DNA of the CDR3: TGTGCCAGCAGTCCCCGTGGGCCCGATACGCAGTATTTT. It is translated as CASSPRGPDTQYF.

The chain is built from TRBV14 and TRBJ2-2, with a tentative D call TRBD2 (6 bases). From germline, CDR1 is SGHDN and CDR2 FVKESK. V was shortened by 1 base and J by 4 bases, with 10 bases between the two germline ends. CDR3 length: 15 amino acids. In DNA form, the CDR3 reads TGTGCCAGCAGCCAAGGTGGGAGGAGCACCGGGGAGCTGTTTTTT. Translated, it gives CASSQGGRSTGELFF.

This clone was counted only a few times. The chain has TRBV6-1 and TRBJ2-7, with a possible D match to TRBD1 (6 bases). The V and J ends lost 7 bases and 6 bases respectively, with 10 bases between them. Germline values: CDR1 MNHNS, CDR2 SASEGT. The CDR3 runs to 11 residues. The CDR3 protein is CASTRGGEQYF. CDR3 DNA: TGTGCCAGCACTAGAGGGGGCGAGCAGTACTTC.

The gene calls are TRBV4-2 and TRBJ2-2, with D perhaps matching TRBD2 (6 bases). Germline assignment: CDR1 LGHNA and CDR2 YNFKEQ. Trimming removed 1 base from V and 3 bases from J, with 15 bases in between. The CDR3 contains 17 residues. The CDR3 nucleotides read TGTGCCAGCAGCCAAGCGGTAGTCGGGAGAGACACCGGGGAGCTGTTTTTT. Protein product: CASSQAVVGRDTGELFF.

The genes are TRBV19 and TRBJ2-7, with a weak D call TRBD2 (5 bases). With 5 bases removed from V and 6 bases from J, the gap between germline ends came to 14 bases. The germline gives CDR1 LNHDA, CDR2 SQIVND (reference sequence). The CDR3 runs to 13 residues. The CDR3 DNA reads as TGTGCCAGTAGTCGTACTAGTATCGTCGAGCAGTACTTC. It specifies CASSRTSIVEQYF.

CDR3: CASSVDRATNEKLFF. The CDR3 DNA sequence: TGCGCCAGCAGCGTCGACAGAGCAACTAATGAAAAACTGTTTTTT. The gene calls are TRBV5-1 and TRBJ1-4; maybe TRBD1 (5 bases). Deletions cut 4 bases from V and 0 bases from J, with 10 bases between. The CDR3 is 15 residues long. The germline V gene has CDR1 SGHRS and CDR2 YFSETQ.

This sequence joins TRBV30 and TRBJ2-7; TRBD2 aligns across 10 bases. This CDR3 region has 13 residues. Per germline, CDR1 GTSNPN and CDR2 SVGIG (reference sequence). J was trimmed by 6 bases and V by 5 bases; bases with no gene match: 7. The CDR3 loop reads CAWRVAGGLEQYF. CDR3 bases: TGTGCCTGGCGAGTAGCGGGAGGACTCGAGCAGTACTTC.

This clone was picked up one time. This sequence joins TRBV5-6 and TRBJ2-7; 7 bases fit TRBD1. The V and J ends lost 4 bases and 3 bases, in that order; junction bases with no gene match: 7. Germline V gene lookup returns CDR1 SGHDT and CDR2 YYEEEE. CDR3 length: 14 residues. The CDR3 nucleotides read TGTGCCAGCAGCCAAACAGGGGAAGGCTACGAGCAGTACTTC. The encoded protein is CASSQTGEGYEQYF.

This rearrangement joins TRBV30 to TRBJ2-7; 9 bases map to TRBD2. In germline, CDR1 is GTSNPN, CDR2 SVGIG (reference sequence). The CDR3 extends over 13 amino acids. V dropped 1 base and J dropped 7; count of bases not matched to a gene: 5. The CDR3: CAWSEGAGGEQYF. The CDR3 DNA reads as TGTGCCTGGAGTGAGGGAGCGGGGGGTGAGCAGTACTTC.

This chain uses TRBV30 with TRBJ1-2; D remains unclear. Deletions cut 8 bases from V and 2 bases from J, with 18 bases between. Per the germline V gene, CDR1 is GTSNPN and CDR2 is SVGIG (reference sequence). The CDR3 extends over 14 amino acids. The CDR3 coding sequence is TGTGCCCTGGCTTCCGGGTTAGCGAACTATGGCTACACCTTC. Amino acid sequence: CALASGLANYGYTF.